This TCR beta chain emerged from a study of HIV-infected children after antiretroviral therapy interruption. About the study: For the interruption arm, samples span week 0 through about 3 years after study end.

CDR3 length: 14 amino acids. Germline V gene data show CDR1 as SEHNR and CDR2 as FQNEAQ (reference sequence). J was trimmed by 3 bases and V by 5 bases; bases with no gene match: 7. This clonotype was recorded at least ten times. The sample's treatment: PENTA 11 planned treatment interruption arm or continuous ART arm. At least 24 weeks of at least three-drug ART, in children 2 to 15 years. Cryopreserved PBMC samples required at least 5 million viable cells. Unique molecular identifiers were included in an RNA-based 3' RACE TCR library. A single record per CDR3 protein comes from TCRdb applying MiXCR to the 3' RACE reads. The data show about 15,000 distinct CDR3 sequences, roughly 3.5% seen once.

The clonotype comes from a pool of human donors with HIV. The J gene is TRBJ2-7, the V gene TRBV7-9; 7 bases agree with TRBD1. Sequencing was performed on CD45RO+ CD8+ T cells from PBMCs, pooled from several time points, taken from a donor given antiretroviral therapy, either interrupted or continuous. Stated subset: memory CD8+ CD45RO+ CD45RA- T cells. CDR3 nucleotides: TGTGCCAGCAGCATCCGACAGGGTAACTACGAGCAGTACTTC. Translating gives CASSIRQGNYEQYF.